The 4 T cell receptor beta chains listed next were all sequenced from one sample in a study of cytomegalovirus exposure and HLA in healthy donors. PCR was performed using 60 Vbeta and 13 Jbeta primers. Clones were sequenced by immunoSEQ multiplex PCR, and TCRdb holds only the in-frame ones, with some missing. Found here are about 140,000 clones; the top ten clones hold about 2.2%. The material sequenced was PBMCs. These receptors all stem from a woman under 30 in good health and CMV-seronegative.

The V call is TRBV5-6, the J call TRBJ2-2, with 8 bases matching TRBD2. CDR3 length: 15 residues. Germline lookup yields CDR1 SGHDT and CDR2 YYEEEE. With 4 bases clipped from V and 6 bases from J, the junction kept 8 bases outside the gene matches. CDR3 DNA sequence: TGTGCCAGCAGCGCCAGCGGGAGAATCCCCGGGGAGCTGTTTTTT. Translated: CASSASGRIPGELFF. Looking up the rest from reference TRBV5-6 and TRBJ2-2 gives the full variable domain: DAGVTQSPTHLIKTRGQQVTLRCSPKSGHDTVSWYQQALGQGPQFIFQYYEEEERQRGNFPDRFSGHQFPNYSSELNVNALLLGDSALYLCASSASGRIPGELFFGEGSRLTVL.

This sequence joins TRBV5-6 and TRBJ1-2, with 7 bases fitting TRBD1. The CDR3 has 14 amino acids. The junction had 9 bases not matched to a gene; V was cut back by 0 bases and J by 10 bases. The germline CDR1 and CDR2 sequences are SGHDT and YYEEEE. The CDR3 DNA reads TGTGCCAGCAGCTTGGATGTGGGGACAGTTTTCTACACCTTC. It specifies CASSLDVGTVFYTF.

The chain combines TRBV7-9 with TRBJ1-3; tentative D call: TRBD1 (5 bases). The ends were cut back, 3 bases at V and 6 bases at J, with 21 bases in the middle. The CDR3 length is 17 residues. CDR1 is SEHNR, CDR2 FQNEAQ, per germline (reference sequence). CDR3 DNA: TGTGCCAGCAGCTTCCAGGGCAATTTTGGAAGCGAAAACACCATATATTTT. Translated: CASSFQGNFGSENTIYF.

This chain joins TRBV15 and TRBJ2-5; perhaps TRBD1 as D (5 bases). The DNA matches TRBJ2-7 better at its end, which makes the J call doubtful. This CDR3 contains 15 residues. Germline CDR1 reads LNHNV; CDR2 reads YYDKDF (reference sequence). The CDR3: CATSRTRPKDYEQYF. Written as DNA, the CDR3 is TGTGCCACCAGCCGGACAAGACCAAAAGATTACGAGCAGTACTTC.